One and the same sample provided the 22 T cell receptor beta chains below, sequenced in a study of long-term antiretroviral therapy in people with HIV. Runs used v3.0 of the immunoSEQ assay and were done at survey level. Repertoires were generated with immunoSEQ multiplex PCR, while TCRdb's copy carries only in-frame clones and drops some. Of about 21,000 clones listed, roughly 87% were seen once; the top ten hold around 8.3%. This material consisted of unsorted PBMCs, taken 0.2 years before starting antiretroviral therapy. These TCRs come from a man between 18 and 35 years old with HIV.

The rearrangement links TRBV7-6 to TRBJ2-3; D possibly corresponds to TRBD2 (7 bases). Germline V gives CDR1 SGHVS, CDR2 FNYEAQ. CDR3 length: 15 residues. Trimming took 3 bases from V and 4 from J, leaving 14 bases between them. CDR3 amino acids: CASSLTRGAADTQYF. In nucleotides, the CDR3 is TGTGCCAGCAGCTTGACTCGGGGGGCGGCAGATACGCAGTATTTT.

This clone turned up a few times. This chain joins TRBV11-2 and TRBJ2-7; D perhaps matches TRBD1 (5 bases). Trimming stripped 5 bases from V and 0 bases from J, with 11 bases between. Germline V gives CDR1 SGHAT, CDR2 FQNNGV. This CDR3 is built from 14 residues. CDR3 nucleotides: TGTGCCAGCAGCCCTACAGGAAACTCCTACGAGCAGTACTTC. This codes for CASSPTGNSYEQYF.

The CDR3, as DNA: TGTGCCAGCAGCGTAGGAACGGGAGGGTACAATGAGCAGTTCTTC. Translation gives CASSVGTGGYNEQFF. The chain links TRBV9 to TRBJ2-1, with TRBD2 matching over 8 bases. The germline gives CDR1 SGDLS, CDR2 YYNGEE. V lost 0 bases to trimming and J lost 4 bases; unmatched junction nucleotides: 3. CDR3 length equals 15 residues.

The chain links TRBV30 to TRBJ1-6; 8 bases line up with TRBD1. The V and J ends lost 2 bases and 7 bases, in that order; junction bases with no gene match: 1. The germline V gene encodes CDR1 GTSNPN and CDR2 SVGIG (reference sequence). This CDR3 spans 13 amino acids. CDR3 bases: TGTGCCTGGAGTCGGGACAGGAATTCACCCCTCCACTTT. Protein sequence: CAWSRDRNSPLHF. The full variable domain, in which reference TRBV30 and TRBJ1-6 provide the parts outside the CDR3, is SQTIHQWPATLVQPVGSPLSLECTVEGTSNPNLYWYRQAAGRGLQLLFYSVGIGQISSEVPQNLSASRPQDRQFILSSKKLLLSDSGFYLCAWSRDRNSPLHFGNGTRLTVT.

The CDR3, as DNA: TGCGCCAGCAGCCAAGTCATCGTATCAGTCGGCTACACCTTC. Its translation: CASSQVIVSVGYTF. The V and J genes are TRBV4-1 and TRBJ1-2, with D unresolved. The CDR3 covers 14 residues. Germline CDR1 and CDR2: MGHRA and YSYEKL. V was trimmed by 1 base and J by 8 bases, leaving 14 bases between them.

There are a few counts of this clone. V is TRBV7-6 and J is TRBJ2-7, with a possible D match to TRBD1 (5 bases). The CDR3 covers 14 residues. V lost 1 base to trimming and J lost 5 bases, with 12 bases between them. Germline V gene data show CDR1 as SGHVS and CDR2 as FNYEAQ. The CDR3 protein is CASSLGTPRDEQYF. For the CDR3, the DNA is TGTGCCAGCAGCTTAGGGACACCTCGGGACGAGCAGTACTTC.

This rearrangement joins TRBV7-2 to TRBJ2-2, with 8 bases identical to TRBD2. V shed 0 bases, J shed 5 bases, and the junction held 5 bases outside the gene matches. The CDR3 is 16 residues long. Germline CDR1 is SGHTA and CDR2 is FQGNSA. Here the CDR3 DNA reads TGTGCCAGCAGCTTAGCGCAGGTAGCGGGAACCGGGGAGCTGTTTTTT. It is translated as CASSLAQVAGTGELFF.

This clone was counted once. The CDR3 protein is CATSVALRPGHYNEQFF. In nucleotides, the CDR3 is TGTGCCACCAGCGTAGCCCTAAGACCCGGTCACTACAATGAGCAGTTCTTC. The chain joins TRBV15 to TRBJ2-1; D gene ambiguous. Germline loops: CDR1 LNHNV, CDR2 YYDKDF (reference sequence). V lost 5 bases and J lost 3, with 20 bases in between. The length of the CDR3 is 17 residues.

The V gene is TRBV6-6, the J gene TRBJ2-7; TRBD2 is a possible D gene (5 bases). Trimming pared 0 bases from V and 4 bases from J, leaving 13 bases between. CDR1 is MNHNY and CDR2 is SVGAGI in the germline V gene (reference sequence). This CDR3 comprises 15 residues. CDR3 sequence (DNA): TGTGCCAGCAGTTACTCGAAGGGAGATCTTTACGAGCAGTACTTC. Protein product: CASSYSKGDLYEQYF.

The chain uses TRBV5-4 and TRBJ2-6; D gene ambiguous. Germline lookup yields CDR1 SGHNT and CDR2 YYREEE (reference sequence). V gave up 4 bases and J gave up 4 bases, with 6 bases separating them. This CDR3 has 13 residues. The CDR3 DNA follows: TGTGCCAGCAGCGTCCCCGGGGCCAACGTCCTGACTTTC. It codes for CASSVPGANVLTF.

V and J are TRBV11-3 and TRBJ2-2, with D unclear. Germline V lookup: CDR1 SGHNT, CDR2 YENEEA. Trimming took 1 base from V and 5 from J, leaving 11 bases between them. This CDR3 region has 15 residues. The CDR3 sequence: CASSLVFGETGELFF. The DNA of the CDR3 is TGTGCCAGCAGCTTAGTCTTCGGAGAGACCGGGGAGCTGTTTTTT.

This clone showed up just once. The rearrangement links TRBV6-1 to TRBJ2-7, with D unresolved. Trimming removed 2 bases at V and 4 bases at J, with 15 bases between. There are 15 residues in the CDR3. Germline loops: CDR1 MNHNS, CDR2 SASEGT. The CDR3 coding sequence is TGTGCCAGCAGTGAACCGCCCTACACTACTTACGAGCAGTACTTC. Its protein product is CASSEPPYTTYEQYF.

The chain is built from TRBV30 and TRBJ1-2; 8 nucleotides match TRBD1. Unmatched junction bases numbered 8, after V lost 5 bases and J lost 6 bases. This CDR3 is built from 13 residues. CDR1 is GTSNPN, CDR2 SVGIG, per germline (reference sequence). The CDR3, as DNA: TGTGCCTGGGATGCGACAGGGGAGAATGGCTACACCTTC. It yields the protein CAWDATGENGYTF.

The chain is built from TRBV19 and TRBJ1-5; possibly TRBD1 for D (6 bases). Deletions cut 3 bases from V and 5 bases from J, with 17 bases between. The CDR3 is 16 amino acids. Germline CDR1 LNHDA, CDR2 SQIVND (reference sequence). The CDR3 DNA is TGTGCCAGTAGTATTCGGGCAGGGGATTCGGATCAGCCCCAGCATTTT. Protein sequence: CASSIRAGDSDQPQHF.

The genes are TRBV10-3 and TRBJ2-1, with TRBD2 as a possible D gene (5 bases). This CDR3 is built from 16 residues. Deletions cut 0 bases from V and 4 bases from J, with 13 bases between. CDR1 is ENHRY, CDR2 SYGVKD, per germline. This chain's CDR3 is CAISESEEVGYNEQFF. The CDR3 DNA reads as TGTGCCATCAGTGAGTCGGAGGAGGTGGGGTACAATGAGCAGTTCTTC.

The rearrangement uses TRBV27 and TRBJ1-5; 7 bases are a match to TRBD1. The CDR3 contains 16 residues. Germline loops: CDR1 MNHEY, CDR2 SMNVEV (reference sequence). V shed 2 bases and J 3 bases; nucleotides not matched to a gene: 7. CDR3 in DNA: TGTGCCAGCAGTTTAGCGGGACAGTTTATCAATCAGCCCCAGCATTTT. Protein: CASSLAGQFINQPQHF.

V gene TRBV15 combines with J gene TRBJ2-2, with TRBD2 matching 7 bases. V was pared by 5 bases and J by 4 bases, with 10 bases of the junction left unmatched. CDR1 and CDR2 from the germline V gene are LNHNV and YYDKDF (reference sequence). The CDR3 length is 16 residues. The CDR3 nucleotides are TGTGCCACCAGCCCTAGACTAGCCGAGGGCACCGGGGAGCTGTTTTTT. Translated: CATSPRLAEGTGELFF.

The chain combines TRBV6-1 with TRBJ2-2; 7 nucleotides align to TRBD1. J lost 7 bases, V lost 6 bases, and 8 bases had no gene match. The CDR3 sequence is 14 residues long. Germline CDR1 reads MNHNS; CDR2 reads SASEGT. As DNA, the CDR3 is TGTGCCAGCAGGAAGACAGGGTTGGGCGGGGAGCTGTTTTTT. This translates into CASRKTGLGGELFF.

The rearrangement uses TRBV19 and TRBJ1-1; D gene uncertain. Trimming left V 1 base short and J 3 bases short, with 12 bases between. Per germline, CDR1 LNHDA and CDR2 SQIVND (reference sequence). The CDR3 extends over 15 amino acids. The CDR3 sequence is CASSIGPGRYTEAFF. The DNA of the CDR3 is TGTGCCAGTAGTATAGGCCCGGGTCGGTACACTGAAGCTTTCTTT.

This sequence joins TRBV6-5 and TRBJ1-3; D possibly corresponds to TRBD1 (5 bases). The V end was cut by 0 bases, the J end by 7 bases, with 10 bases between. This CDR3 has 14 amino acids. Germline V lookup: CDR1 MNHEY, CDR2 SVGAGI. CDR3 protein: CASSYSGGENTIYF. Here the CDR3 DNA reads TGTGCCAGCAGTTACTCGGGGGGGGAGAACACCATATATTTT.

This clone appeared a few times. The gene calls are TRBV2 and TRBJ2-2, with a weak D call TRBD1 (5 bases). Germline loops: CDR1 SNHLY, CDR2 FYNNEI. The V end lost 7 bases, the J end lost 6 bases, and 18 bases lay between the germline ends. CDR3 length equals 15 residues. DNA of the CDR3: TGTGCCAGCAAGTCTGGGGCTATCGTTCCCGGGGAGCTGTTTTTT. It translates to CASKSGAIVPGELFF.

The rearrangement links TRBV13 to TRBJ2-3; the match to TRBD1 covers 9 bases. This CDR3 comprises 19 residues. The V segment lost 0 bases and the J segment 3 bases; nucleotides outside the gene matches: 13. Germline V gene sequence: CDR1 PRHDT, CDR2 FYEKMQ (reference sequence). CDR3 loop: CASSLGSRDREYRTDTQYF. CDR3 coding DNA: TGTGCCAGCAGCTTAGGGTCTAGGGACAGGGAGTATCGGACAGATACGCAGTATTTT.